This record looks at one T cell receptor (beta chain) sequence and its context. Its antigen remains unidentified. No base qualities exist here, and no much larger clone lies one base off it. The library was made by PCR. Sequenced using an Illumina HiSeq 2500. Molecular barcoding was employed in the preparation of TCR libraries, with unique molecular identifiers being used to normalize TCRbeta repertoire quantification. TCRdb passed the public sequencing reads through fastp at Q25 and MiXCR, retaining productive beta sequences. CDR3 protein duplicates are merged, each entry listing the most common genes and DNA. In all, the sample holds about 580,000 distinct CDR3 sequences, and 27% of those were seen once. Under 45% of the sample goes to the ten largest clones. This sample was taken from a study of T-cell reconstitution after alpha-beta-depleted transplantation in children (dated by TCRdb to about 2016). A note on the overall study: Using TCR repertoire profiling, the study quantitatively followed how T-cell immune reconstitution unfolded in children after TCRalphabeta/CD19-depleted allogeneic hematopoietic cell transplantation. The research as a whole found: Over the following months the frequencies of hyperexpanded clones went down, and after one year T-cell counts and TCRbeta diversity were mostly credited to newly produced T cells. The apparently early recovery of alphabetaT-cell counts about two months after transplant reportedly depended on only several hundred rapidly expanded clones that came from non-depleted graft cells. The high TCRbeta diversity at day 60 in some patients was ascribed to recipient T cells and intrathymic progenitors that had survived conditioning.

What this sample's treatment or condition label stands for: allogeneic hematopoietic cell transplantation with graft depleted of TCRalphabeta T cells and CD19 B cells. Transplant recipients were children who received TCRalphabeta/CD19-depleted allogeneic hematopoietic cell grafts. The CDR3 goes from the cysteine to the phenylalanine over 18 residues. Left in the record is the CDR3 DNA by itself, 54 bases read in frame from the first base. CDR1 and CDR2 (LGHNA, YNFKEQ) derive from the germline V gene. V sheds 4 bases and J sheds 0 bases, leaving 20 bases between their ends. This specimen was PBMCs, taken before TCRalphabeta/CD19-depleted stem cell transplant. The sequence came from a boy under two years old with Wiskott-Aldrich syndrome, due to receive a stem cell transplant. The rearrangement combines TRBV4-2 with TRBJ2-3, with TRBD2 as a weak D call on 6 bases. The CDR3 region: CASSRRPFLGTSTDTQYF. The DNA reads TGTGCCAGCAGCCGCAGACCATTTTTGGGGACTAGCACAGATACGCAGTATTTT.